The rows below give T cell receptor beta chains drawn from one sample of a study of vaccination and CD4 T cells after COVID-19. These receptors have no known antigen. Using its own MiXCR run on the PCR reads, TCRdb lists one record per CDR3 protein. The table has about 17,000 distinct CDR3 sequences, over 50% seen once. Sequencing was performed on CD4+ T cells from blood, cultured in vitro. The receptors shown here come from a human donor who had recovered from COVID-19. Each CDR3 is given with its conserved first and last residue. The D gene is left open where the match is weak. Rows may omit the clone size; those that give it use once, few, many or a size class.

J,V,D,size,DNA,CDR3
TRBJ2-7,TRBV15,NA,NA,TGTGCCACCAGCAGCCGACGGGGTTCCTACGAGCAGTACTTC,CATSSRRGSYEQYF
TRBJ2-5,TRBV7-9,TRBD1,NA,TGTGCCAGCAGCTCAGGGACAGGGCAAGAGACCCAGTACTTC,CASSSGTGQETQYF
TRBJ2-5,TRBV24-1,NA,once,TGTGCCACCAGTGATTTTGGGGACTACCAAGAGACCCAGTACTTC,CATSDFGDYQETQYF
TRBJ2-1,TRBV7-3,NA,NA,TGTGCCAGCAGCTTAAGGAGGGGGGACTCCTACAATGAGCAGTTCTTC,CASSLRRGDSYNEQFF
TRBJ1-2,TRBV27,TRBD1,few,TGTGCCACCCTGCGCCCCGGGACAGGGGGGGAAGGCTACACCTTC,CATLRPGTGGEGYTF
TRBJ1-6,TRBV12-3/TRBV12-4,TRBD1,NA,TGTGCCAGCAGTTTACTACCGGGACAGCACAATTCACCCCTCCACTTT,CASSLLPGQHNSPLHF
TRBJ1-2,TRBV7-9,NA,few,TGTGCCAGCAGCCTAAGGGGCGGGGGGCCCGATGGCTACACCTTC,CASSLRGGGPDGYTF
TRBJ2-3,TRBV15,TRBD2,NA,TGTGCCACCAGCTTCCCGGGACTAGCAGGTGCAGATACGCAGTATTTT,CATSFPGLAGADTQYF
TRBJ2-2,TRBV27,TRBD2,NA,TGTGCCAGCAGTCGAATACTAGCGGGAGATCGCACCGGGGAGCTGTTTTTT,CASSRILAGDRTGELFF
TRBJ1-5,TRBV20-1,TRBD1,NA,TGCAGTGCTAGAGACCTCGAGACAGGGGGTGCCAATCAGCCCCAGCATTTT,CSARDLETGGANQPQHF
TRBJ2-5,TRBV2,NA,once,TGTGCCAGCAGTGCTCGGGGCCCACGGACGGGAGAGACCCAGTACTTC,CASSARGPRTGETQYF
TRBJ2-2,TRBV19,TRBD2,medium-sized,TGTGCCAGTTCACGGCTAGCGGGAGGCGGGACCGGGGAGCTGTTTTTT,CASSRLAGGGTGELFF
TRBJ1-5,TRBV19,NA,few,TGTGCCAGTAAAATTCCGGGAAGGACCCAGCCCCAGCATTTT,CASKIPGRTQPQHF
TRBJ2-2,TRBV20-1,TRBD2,few,TGCGTTTCGGGCCCAGCGGGAGCCACCGGGGAGCTGTTTTTT,CVSGPAGATGELFF
TRBJ2-3,TRBV10-3,NA,NA,TGTGCCATCAAATCGGGACTGAACACAGATACGCAGTATTTT,CAIKSGLNTDTQYF
TRBJ2-1,TRBV24-1,NA,NA,TGTGCCACCTCAAGTTGGGGGGCCAACAATGAGCAGTTCTTC,CATSSWGANNEQFF
TRBJ2-1,TRBV11-2,TRBD2,NA,TGTGCCAGCAGCTTAGGTAGGACTAGCGGTAGCTCCTACAATGAGCAGTTCTTC,CASSLGRTSGSSYNEQFF
TRBJ2-7,TRBV20-1,NA,NA,TGCAGCCCCAGTGGGCCCACCCATCGAAGCTACGAGCAGTACTTC,CSPSGPTHRSYEQYF
TRBJ1-1,TRBV11-3,NA,once,TGTGCCAGCAGCTTACTCACTGAAGCTTTCTTT,CASSLLTEAFF
TRBJ2-7,TRBV30,NA,NA,TGTGCCTGGAGAAGGCACTACGAGCAGTACTTC,CAWRRHYEQYF
TRBJ2-1,TRBV7-2,TRBD2,few,TGTGCCAGCACCTTTGGACTAGCGGGAGGGAATGAGCAGTTCTTC,CASTFGLAGGNEQFF
TRBJ1-3,TRBV5-4,TRBD1,NA,TGTGCCAGCAGCCCGGACAGGGCAAGAGGAAACACCATATATTTT,CASSPDRARGNTIYF
TRBJ1-2,TRBV6-1,NA,NA,TGTGCCAGCAGTACCCGATGGGGGCAGGAGGATGGCTACACCTTC,CASSTRWGQEDGYTF
TRBJ1-5,TRBV27,NA,NA,TGTGCCAGCAAACCAGCCGGTAACAATCAGCCCCAGCATTTT,CASKPAGNNQPQHF